What follows describes a single T cell receptor beta chain. As yet, its antigen is unknown. This sample is drawn from a study of CD8 T cells in ankylosing spondylitis. Study-level findings and limits: Those disease-linked clones were CD8+; they were also relatively rare in peripheral blood. Both synovial fluid and blood in reactive arthritis had previously been reported to carry some motif variants. Within matched ankylosing spondylitis synovial fluid, disease-linked clones were reportedly significantly enriched. Eight highly homologous variants made up a TCR beta motif, and this motif appeared characteristic of ankylosing spondylitis blood.

In germline, CDR1 is LGHNA, CDR2 YSLEER. The V end was cut by 2 bases, the J end by 4 bases, with 10 bases between. The CDR3 is 14 amino acids. Quantitative molecular-barcoded 5'-RACE generated the TCR beta libraries. TCRdb redid the calling of the 5' RACE reads with MiXCR, one entry per CDR3 protein. There are roughly 400,000 distinct CDR3 sequences in the sample; around 20% occur only once, and about a sixth lies in the top ten. This TCR derives from a male donor with ankylosing spondylitis. The sequenced material came from blood, either unsorted or a sorted T cell fraction (not recorded which). This chain links TRBV4-3 with TRBJ2-3; D not certain. CDR3 coding DNA: TGCGCCAGCAGCCAATCGTCTTGGGCAGATACGCAGTATTTT. Encoded protein: CASSQSSWADTQYF.